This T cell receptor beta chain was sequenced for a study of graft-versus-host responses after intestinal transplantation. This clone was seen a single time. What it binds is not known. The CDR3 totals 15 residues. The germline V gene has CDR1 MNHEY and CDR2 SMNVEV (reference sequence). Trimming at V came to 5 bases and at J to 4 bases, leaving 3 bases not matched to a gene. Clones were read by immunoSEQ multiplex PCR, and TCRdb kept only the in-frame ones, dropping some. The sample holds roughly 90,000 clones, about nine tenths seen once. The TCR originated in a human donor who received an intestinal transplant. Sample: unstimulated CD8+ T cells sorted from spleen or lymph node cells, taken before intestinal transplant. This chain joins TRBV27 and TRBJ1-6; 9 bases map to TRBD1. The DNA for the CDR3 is TGTGCCAGCAGTCCTGACAGGGGGTATAATTCACCCCTCCACTTT. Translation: CASSPDRGYNSPLHF.